This T cell receptor beta chain came from a study of T cell responses to AZD1222 COVID-19 vaccine. Study findings and constraints: Spike-specific TCR breadth and depth grew following two AZD1222 doses. Repertoires in all cases were sampled only once the peak T cell response had passed. Donors were chiefly white British, with a greater number of females, and clonal diversity was perhaps underestimated. Baseline testing showed seropositivity in only six AZD1222 recipients.

In regard to this clone: Its antigen is unidentified.

Here immunoSEQ multiplex PCR was the method, and the copy in TCRdb shows in-frame clones only, minus some. The table lists 150,000 to 200,000 clones, about 90% of them singletons, with about 2.1% in the top ten. V was pared by 3 bases and J by 1 base, with 1 base of the junction left unmatched. This CDR3 has 14 residues. This sample comprised peripheral blood, obtained 28 days after the second AZD1222 dose. The receptor was derived from an adult who received the AZD1222 COVID-19 vaccine. This chain uses TRBV23-1 with TRBJ1-1; 8 bases are a match to TRBD1. TRBV23-1 is identified as an open reading frame with a role that is uncertain. CDR3 residues: CASSQQGANTEAFF. The CDR3 nucleotides read TGCGCCAGCAGTCAGCAGGGGGCGAACACTGAAGCTTTCTTT.